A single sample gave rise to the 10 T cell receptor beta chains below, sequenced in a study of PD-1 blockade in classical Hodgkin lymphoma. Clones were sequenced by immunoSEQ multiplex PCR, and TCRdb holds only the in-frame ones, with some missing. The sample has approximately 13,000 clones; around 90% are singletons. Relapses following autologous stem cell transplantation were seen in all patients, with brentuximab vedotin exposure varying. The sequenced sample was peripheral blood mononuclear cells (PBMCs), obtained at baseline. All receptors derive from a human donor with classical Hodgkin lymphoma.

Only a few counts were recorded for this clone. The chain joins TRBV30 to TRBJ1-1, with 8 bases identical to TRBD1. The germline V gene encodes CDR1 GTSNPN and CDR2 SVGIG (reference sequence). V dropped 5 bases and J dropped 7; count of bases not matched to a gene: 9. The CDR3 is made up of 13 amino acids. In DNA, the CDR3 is TGTGCCTGGTCCGGACAGGGAAAGGTTGAAGCTTTCTTT. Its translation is CAWSGQGKVEAFF.

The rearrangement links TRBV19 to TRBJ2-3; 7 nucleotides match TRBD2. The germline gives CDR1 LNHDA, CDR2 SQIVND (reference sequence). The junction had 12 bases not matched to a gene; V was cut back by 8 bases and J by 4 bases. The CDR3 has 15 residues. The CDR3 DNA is TGTGCCAGTTCCTGGGGGGGTCGGGACTCAGATACGCAGTATTTT. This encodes CASSWGGRDSDTQYF.

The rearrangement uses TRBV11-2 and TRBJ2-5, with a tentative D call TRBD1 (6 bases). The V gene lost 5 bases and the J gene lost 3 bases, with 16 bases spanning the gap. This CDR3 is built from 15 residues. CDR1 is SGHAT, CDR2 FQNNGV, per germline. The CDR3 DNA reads TGTGCCAGCAGCCCCAGGGGCTCCCTGGAAGAGACCCAGTACTTC. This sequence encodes CASSPRGSLEETQYF.

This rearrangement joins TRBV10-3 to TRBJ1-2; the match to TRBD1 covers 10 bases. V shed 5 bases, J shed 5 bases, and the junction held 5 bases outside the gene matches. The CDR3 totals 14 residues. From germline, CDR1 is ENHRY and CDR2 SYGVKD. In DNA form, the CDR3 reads TGTGCCATCAGTCCGGGACAGGGGTTATATGGCTACACCTTC. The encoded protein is CAISPGQGLYGYTF.

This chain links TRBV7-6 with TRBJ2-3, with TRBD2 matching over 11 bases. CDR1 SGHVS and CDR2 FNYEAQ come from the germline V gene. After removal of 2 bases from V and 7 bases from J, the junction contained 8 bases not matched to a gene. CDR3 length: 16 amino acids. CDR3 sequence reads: CASSLLAGGPSNTQYF. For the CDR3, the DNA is TGTGCCAGCAGCTTACTAGCGGGGGGACCCTCAAATACGCAGTATTTT.

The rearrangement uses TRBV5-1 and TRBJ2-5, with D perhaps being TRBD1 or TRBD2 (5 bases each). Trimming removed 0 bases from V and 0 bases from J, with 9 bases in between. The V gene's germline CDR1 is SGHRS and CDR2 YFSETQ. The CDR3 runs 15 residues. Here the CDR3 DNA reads TGCGCCAGCAGCTTGGCCGGGACCTACCAAGAGACCCAGTACTTC. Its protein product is CASSLAGTYQETQYF.

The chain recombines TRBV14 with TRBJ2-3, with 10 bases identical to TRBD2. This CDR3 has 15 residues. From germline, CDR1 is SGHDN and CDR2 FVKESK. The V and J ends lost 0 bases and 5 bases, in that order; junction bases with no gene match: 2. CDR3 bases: TGTGCCAGCAGCCAAGACACTAGCGGGAAAGATACGCAGTATTTT. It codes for CASSQDTSGKDTQYF.

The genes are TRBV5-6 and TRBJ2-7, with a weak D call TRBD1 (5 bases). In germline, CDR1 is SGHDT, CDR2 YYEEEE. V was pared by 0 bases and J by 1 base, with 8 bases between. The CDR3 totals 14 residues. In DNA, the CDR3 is TGTGCCAGCAGCTTGGGACAGCGATCCTACGAGCAGTACTTC. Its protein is CASSLGQRSYEQYF.

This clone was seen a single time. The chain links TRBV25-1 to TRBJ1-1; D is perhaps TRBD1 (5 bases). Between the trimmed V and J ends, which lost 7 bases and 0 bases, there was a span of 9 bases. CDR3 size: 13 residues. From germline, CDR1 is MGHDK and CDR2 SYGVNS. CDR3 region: CASKPGMNTEAFF. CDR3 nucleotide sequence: TGTGCCAGCAAGCCAGGGATGAACACTGAAGCTTTCTTT.

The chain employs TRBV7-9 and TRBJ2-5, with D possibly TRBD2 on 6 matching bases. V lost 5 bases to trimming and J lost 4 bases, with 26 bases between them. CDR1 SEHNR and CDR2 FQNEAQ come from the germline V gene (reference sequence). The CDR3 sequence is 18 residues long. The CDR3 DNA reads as TGTGCCAGCAGCCCAGCCAGCCTTACCTCTCCGGAGGGAGAGACCCAGTACTTC. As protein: CASSPASLTSPEGETQYF.